One and the same sample provided the 11 T cell receptor beta chains below, sequenced in a study of cytomegalovirus exposure and HLA in healthy donors (dated by TCRdb to about 2017). Library prep was done by the immunoSEQ multiplex PCR assay. For the multiplex PCR, a mixture combining 60 forward primers for TCR Vbeta segments and 13 reverse primers for TCR Jbeta segments was used. TCRdb's version of the immuneACCESS table is confined to in-frame rearrangements and falls short of the full clone set. An unresolved V gene accounts for under half of the shortfall where checked; the remainder is of unknown origin. Here the sample has 90,000 to 120,000 clones; around 72% occur a single time. The top ten clones comprise around 13% of the sample. The sequenced material came from PBMCs. The source of these receptors is a woman aged 35 to 49 in good health and CMV-seropositive.

This rearrangement joins TRBV5-8 to TRBJ1-6; TRBD1 aligns across 8 bases. The CDR3 has 13 amino acids. The trim removed 3 bases at V and 8 bases at J, leaving 1 base unmatched. CDR1 is SGHTS and CDR2 is YDEGEE in the germline V gene. The CDR3 loop is CASSSTGDSPLHF. The CDR3, as DNA: TGTGCCAGCAGCTCGACAGGGGATTCACCCCTCCACTTT.

The chain couples TRBV27 to TRBJ2-2; TRBD2 agrees at 13 bases. The CDR3 is made up of 17 amino acids. CDR1 MNHEY and CDR2 SMNVEV come from the germline V gene (reference sequence). With V trimmed by 2 bases and J by 3 bases, 3 bases remained unmatched. This CDR3 reads CASSLGTSGAYTGELFF. The CDR3 DNA reads as TGTGCCAGCAGTTTAGGGACTAGCGGGGCTTACACCGGGGAGCTGTTTTTT.

The chain employs TRBV5-4 and TRBJ2-2; no firm D call. Germline V lookup: CDR1 SGHNT, CDR2 YYREEE (reference sequence). Trimming removed 0 bases at V and 1 base at J, with 7 bases between. The CDR3 sequence is 15 residues long. This chain's CDR3 is CASSLDGENTGELFF. In nucleotides, the CDR3 is TGTGCCAGCAGCTTGGACGGAGAGAACACCGGGGAGCTGTTTTTT.

The CDR3 coding sequence is TGTGCCAGCAGCCTCTTTTTGGGGGCATCTGAAGCTTTCTTT. It codes for CASSLFLGASEAFF. The chain is built from TRBV7-2 and TRBJ1-1; a possible D gene is TRBD1 (6 bases). There are 14 residues in the CDR3. V was cut by 5 bases and J by 6 bases, with 16 bases left in between. Germline V gives CDR1 SGHTA, CDR2 FQGNSA.

This chain links TRBV29-1 with TRBJ1-2; maybe TRBD1 (5 bases). V lost 1 base to trimming and J lost 4 bases, with 22 bases between them. There are 17 residues in the CDR3. Germline V CDR1 and CDR2: SQVTM, ANQGSEA. The CDR3 region has the DNA TGCAGCGTTGAAGTACGGCCAGGGAAGGGGTTTGTCTATGGCTACACCTTC. Translation: CSVEVRPGKGFVYGYTF.

The V call is TRBV6-1, the J call TRBJ2-5, with TRBD2 as a possible D gene (5 bases). The length of the CDR3 is 12 residues. Trimming removed 8 bases at V and 4 bases at J, with 11 bases between. CDR1 and CDR2 from the germline V gene are MNHNS and SASEGT. CDR3 protein: CASRRGRETQYF. CDR3 bases: TGTGCCAGCCGACGGGGTAGAGAGACCCAGTACTTC.

This chain links TRBV6-1 with TRBJ1-4, with 8 bases that match TRBD1. This CDR3 has 17 residues. Germline-derived CDR1 and CDR2 are MNHNS and SASEGT. With 6 bases clipped from V and 7 bases from J, the junction kept 16 bases outside the gene matches. CDR3 in DNA: TGTGCCAGCAGCGAACCTACTGGGACAGGTTTTGGTGAAAAACTGTTTTTT. Translation gives CASSEPTGTGFGEKLFF.

There are a few counts of this clone. CDR3 in amino acids: CASSTGQDTEAFF. In DNA form, the CDR3 reads TGTGCCAGCAGCACCGGACAGGACACTGAAGCTTTCTTT. The V call is TRBV9, the J call TRBJ1-1, with 7 positions matching TRBD1. The germline gives CDR1 SGDLS, CDR2 YYNGEE. V was pared by 4 bases and J by 3 bases, with 3 bases of the junction left unmatched. This CDR3 has 13 amino acids.

This chain connects TRBV5-4 to TRBJ2-6, with D perhaps matching TRBD1 (6 bases). Trimming took off 4 bases at V and 3 bases at J, with 11 bases between the two ends. The germline gives CDR1 SGHNT, CDR2 YYREEE (reference sequence). This CDR3 spans 15 amino acids. CDR3 amino acids: CASSLQGYGANVLTF. CDR3 nucleotide sequence: TGTGCCAGCAGCCTTCAGGGGTATGGGGCCAACGTCCTGACTTTC.

The rearrangement links TRBV5-6 to TRBJ2-3, with 12 bases aligning to TRBD2. The CDR3 contains 16 residues. J gave up 3 bases and V 4 bases, and 6 bases lay outside the gene matches. Per germline, CDR1 SGHDT and CDR2 YYEEEE. The CDR3 DNA reads TGTGCCAGCAGCCTTACTAGCGGGGGGCGAACAGATACGCAGTATTTT. This encodes CASSLTSGGRTDTQYF.

In DNA, the CDR3 is TGCAGCGTTAGGACTAGCGGGGACTGGCACGAGCAGTACTTC. Protein: CSVRTSGDWHEQYF. V usage is TRBV29-1 and J usage is TRBJ2-7; 12 bases align to TRBD2. With 5 bases clipped from V and 5 bases from J, the junction kept 7 bases outside the gene matches. This CDR3 has 14 residues. From germline, CDR1 is SQVTM and CDR2 ANQGSEA.